This T cell receptor (beta chain) is drawn from a study of blood T cells in healthy people across ages. This clonotype was detected only a few times. Its antigen remains unidentified. Study-level results: Older age went with lower TCR beta diversity per million T cells, in a roughly linear way. Percentage of naive T cells showed a strong correlation with TCR beta diversity.

This CDR3 has 14 residues. Looked up from germline, CDR1 is MNHNS and CDR2 is SASEGT. V dropped 0 bases and J dropped 9 bases, with 12 bases sitting between them. Alongside a J-beta primer mix, a sample-barcoded 5' primer served in a second PCR lasting about 6 to 12 cycles. Each CDR3 protein gets one entry after TCRdb re-called the 5' RACE reads with MiXCR. In the table there are hundreds of thousands of distinct CDR3 sequences, more than 25% of which are singletons. The chain has TRBV6-1 and TRBJ2-4; D gene uncertain. The sample was blood. This TCR came from a woman over 75 in good health. CDR3 in DNA: TGTGCCAGCAGTGAAGCGCCCCATATGGGCATTCAGTACTTC. This encodes CASSEAPHMGIQYF.